These T cell receptor beta chains were read from a single sample in a study of technical replicates of blood from several donors. Clones were sequenced by immunoSEQ multiplex PCR, and TCRdb holds only the in-frame ones, with some missing. The sample shows roughly 14,000 clones, 80% to 85% of them seen only once. The sample comprised PBMCs. The receptors here all came from a human donor in good health. CDR3s leave out the opening cysteine and the closing phenylalanine or tryptophan. The D gene is left open where the match is weak. Not all rows give a size; the values are once, few, many and, for expanded clones, a class.

d_gene: -; abundance: -; v_gene: TRBV21-1; CDR3aa: ASSKETGGYSHEQF
d_gene: -; abundance: -; v_gene: TRBV27; CDR3aa: ASRVTRVHEQF
d_gene: -; abundance: -; v_gene: TRBV6-1; CDR3aa: ASRTGLRETQY
d_gene: TRBD2; abundance: -; v_gene: TRBV25-1; CDR3aa: ASSEALAGTYEQY
d_gene: TRBD2; abundance: few; v_gene: TRBV4-1; CDR3aa: ASSQDGAGAGETQY
d_gene: -; abundance: -; v_gene: TRBV18; CDR3aa: ASSPRTSSTDTQY
d_gene: -; abundance: -; v_gene: TRBV29-1; CDR3aa: SVVSVTNRGKAF
d_gene: -; abundance: -; v_gene: TRBV27; CDR3aa: ASSLSGVGQPQH
d_gene: -; abundance: -; v_gene: TRBV7-9; CDR3aa: ASRTAIREGNEQF
d_gene: -; abundance: -; v_gene: TRBV2; CDR3aa: ASSAVSSNQPQH
d_gene: TRBD1; abundance: -; v_gene: TRBV6-5; CDR3aa: ASSYATGGYGYT
d_gene: -; abundance: few; v_gene: TRBV5-4; CDR3aa: ASSPDIRSDIQY
d_gene: TRBD2; abundance: -; v_gene: TRBV5-4; CDR3aa: ATRKRTSGSTVGETQY
d_gene: -; abundance: -; v_gene: TRBV4-2; CDR3aa: ASSHGTRVNEQF
d_gene: TRBD2; abundance: -; v_gene: TRBV5-6; CDR3aa: ASSFAGDLYEQY
d_gene: -; abundance: -; v_gene: TRBV10-3; CDR3aa: AISESWAGTGELF
d_gene: TRBD1; abundance: -; v_gene: TRBV19; CDR3aa: ASSRETGAYEQY
d_gene: -; abundance: -; v_gene: TRBV5-1; CDR3aa: ASSPAGLDSYLRSTDTQY
d_gene: TRBD1; abundance: -; v_gene: TRBV7-2; CDR3aa: ASSLFSGGSIQY
d_gene: -; abundance: -; v_gene: TRBV5-1; CDR3aa: ASSLDRAEGYT
d_gene: TRBD2; abundance: -; v_gene: TRBV5-1; CDR3aa: ASSDLTSGSSGELF
d_gene: TRBD2; abundance: -; v_gene: TRBV5-1; CDR3aa: ASSPYLAGGGITGELF
d_gene: TRBD1; abundance: once; v_gene: TRBV9; CDR3aa: ASSEGTANYGYT
d_gene: -; abundance: -; v_gene: TRBV6-1; CDR3aa: ASSEAAGRNVLT
d_gene: TRBD1; abundance: -; v_gene: TRBV19; CDR3aa: ASSTTGGNNEQF
d_gene: -; abundance: -; v_gene: TRBV6-5; CDR3aa: ASSIQGRVYNEQF
d_gene: TRBD2; abundance: -; v_gene: TRBV30; CDR3aa: AWGLAGERKETQY
d_gene: TRBD2; abundance: -; v_gene: TRBV6-1; CDR3aa: ASSESLAVYNEQF
d_gene: -; abundance: -; v_gene: TRBV27; CDR3aa: ASSPRLTNEKLF
d_gene: -; abundance: -; v_gene: TRBV9; CDR3aa: ASSVGSAYEQY
d_gene: -; abundance: -; v_gene: TRBV18; CDR3aa: ASSPRGDYGYT